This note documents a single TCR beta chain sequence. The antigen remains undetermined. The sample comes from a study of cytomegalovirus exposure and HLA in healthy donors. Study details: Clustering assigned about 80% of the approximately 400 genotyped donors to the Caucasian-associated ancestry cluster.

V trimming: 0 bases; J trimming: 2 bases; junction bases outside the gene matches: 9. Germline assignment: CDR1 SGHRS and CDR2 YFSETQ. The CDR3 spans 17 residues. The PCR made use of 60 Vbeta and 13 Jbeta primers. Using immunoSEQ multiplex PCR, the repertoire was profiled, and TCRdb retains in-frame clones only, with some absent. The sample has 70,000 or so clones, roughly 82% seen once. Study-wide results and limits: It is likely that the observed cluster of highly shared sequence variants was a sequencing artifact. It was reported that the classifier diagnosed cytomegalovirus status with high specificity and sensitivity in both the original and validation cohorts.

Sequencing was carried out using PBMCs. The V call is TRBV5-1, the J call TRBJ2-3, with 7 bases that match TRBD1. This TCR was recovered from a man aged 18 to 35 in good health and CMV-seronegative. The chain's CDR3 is CASSLGGTQGSTDTQYF. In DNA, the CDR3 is TGCGCCAGCAGCTTGGGGGGAACACAGGGGTCCACAGATACGCAGTATTTT.